The source of this TCR beta chain is a study of cytomegalovirus exposure and HLA in healthy donors. On the study more broadly: Ancestry clustering placed around 81% of 300 to 400 genotyped donors in the Caucasian-associated cluster.

Germline-derived CDR1 and CDR2 are MNHNS and SASEGT. This CDR3 has 15 amino acids. J was trimmed by 2 bases and V by 5 bases; bases with no gene match: 3. The PCR used 60 Vbeta and 13 Jbeta primers. The protocol was immunoSEQ multiplex PCR, while the TCRdb copy is restricted to in-frame clones and leaves out a portion. The sample carries roughly 90,000 clones, 65% to 75% recorded once. Sequencing was carried out using PBMCs. The source of this sequence is a man aged 25 to 40 in good health and CMV-seropositive. This rearrangement joins TRBV6-1 to TRBJ2-5; 12 nucleotides align to TRBD2. CDR3: CASSWTSGAQETQYF. The DNA for the CDR3 is TGTGCCAGCAGTTGGACTAGCGGGGCACAAGAGACCCAGTACTTC.